One sample yielded the 21 T cell receptor beta chains listed below, sequenced in a study of shared clonotypes between healthy human individuals. Assay: immunoSEQ multiplex PCR; the TCRdb copy retains only in-frame clones and omits some. The sample holds about 510,000 clones; nearly 80% are singletons and the top ten take under 15%. The sample taken for sequencing was PBMCs. The receptors come from a woman aged 40-49 years in good health. Some clones in this sample may be carry-over from other donors' samples.

The chain combines TRBV2 with TRBJ2-7, with TRBD1 matching 7 bases. This CDR3 has 15 amino acids. The junction had 2 bases not matched to a gene; V was cut back by 0 bases and J by 0 bases. The germline CDR1 and CDR2 sequences are SNHLY and FYNNEI. CDR3: CASSEAGDSSYEQYF. CDR3 DNA sequence: TGTGCCAGCAGTGAAGCGGGGGACAGCTCCTACGAGCAGTACTTC.

The genes are TRBV5-1 and TRBJ1-5; 9 bases line up with TRBD1. This CDR3 has 18 residues. Losses at the gene ends were 0 bases for V and 5 bases for J; bases not matched to a gene: 12. In germline, CDR1 is SGHRS, CDR2 YFSETQ. The CDR3 here is CASSLAPPGQGNYQPQHF. CDR3 sequence (DNA): TGCGCCAGCAGCTTGGCCCCGCCGGGACAGGGAAATTATCAGCCCCAGCATTTT.

As to this clone: The same CDR3 is also encoded by other DNA sequences in this sample. The chain carries TRBV18 and TRBJ2-3; no clear D gene. Looked up from germline, CDR1 is KGHSH and CDR2 is LQKENI. The ends were cut back, 1 base at V and 2 bases at J, with 4 bases in the middle. The CDR3 has 13 residues. The CDR3 coding sequence is TGTGCCAGCTCACCACTGACCACAGATACGCAGTATTTT. This gives the protein CASSPLTTDTQYF.

This chain links TRBV7-8 with TRBJ2-7; 9 nucleotides align to TRBD1. This CDR3 is built from 15 residues. Germline trimming cut 5 bases from V and 2 bases from J; bases unmatched to any gene: 7. CDR1 is SGHVS and CDR2 is FQNEAQ in the germline V gene. The CDR3 is CASSQSGTGPYEQYF. CDR3 sequence (DNA): TGTGCCAGCAGCCAATCCGGGACAGGGCCCTACGAGCAGTACTTC. The full variable domain, with the rest looked up from reference TRBV7-8 and TRBJ2-7, is GAGVSQSPRYKVAKRGQDVALRCDPISGHVSLFWYQQALGQGPEFLTYFQNEAQLDKSGLPSDRFFAERPEGSVSTLKIQRTQQEDSAVYLCASSQSGTGPYEQYFGPGTRLTVT.

The chain combines TRBV30 with TRBJ1-1, with D unclear. The CDR3 runs 13 residues. Trimming removed 2 bases from V and 6 bases from J, with 13 bases in between. Germline lookup yields CDR1 GTSNPN and CDR2 SVGIG (reference sequence). The CDR3 DNA sequence: TGTGCCTGGAGTTATGGCAGGATAGCTGAAGCTTTCTTT. It translates to CAWSYGRIAEAFF.

The chain combines TRBV15 with TRBJ2-7, with a possible D match to TRBD1 (5 bases). V was clipped by 0 bases and J by 6 bases, with 9 bases between them. Germline lookup yields CDR1 LNHNV and CDR2 YYDKDF (reference sequence). This CDR3 spans 13 amino acids. Written as DNA, the CDR3 is TGTGCCACCAGCAGAGAGGTCAGGGCCGAGCAGTACTTC. Protein sequence: CATSREVRAEQYF.

This clone appeared once. The gene calls are TRBV7-9 and TRBJ2-7; 8 bases fit TRBD2. Trimming cost V 5 bases and J 7 bases; bases outside gene matches: 4. The CDR3 runs 12 residues. Germline CDR1 and CDR2: SEHNR and FQNEAQ (reference sequence). The CDR3 reads CASSLPGGEQYF. In DNA form, the CDR3 reads TGTGCCAGCAGCCTCCCGGGGGGGGAGCAGTACTTC. The whole variable domain, remainder taken from reference TRBV7-9 and TRBJ2-7, is DTGVSQNPRHKITKRGQNVTFRCDPISEHNRLYWYRQTLGQGPEFLTYFQNEAQLEKSRLLSDRFSAERPKGSFSTLEIQRTEQGDSAMYLCASSLPGGEQYFGPGTRLTVT.

The gene calls are TRBV10-2 and TRBJ2-1; TRBD2 matches at 12 bases. This CDR3 spans 15 amino acids. The V and J ends lost 5 bases and 4 bases, in that order; junction bases with no gene match: 3. Germline CDR1 and CDR2: WSHSY and SAAADI. CDR3 sequence reads: CASSPTSGSYNEQFF. The CDR3 nucleotides are TGCGCCAGCAGTCCGACTAGCGGGAGTTACAATGAGCAGTTCTTC.

With respect to this clone: A far larger clone is one base from this, pointing to a likely read error. This specimen includes other DNA sequences encoding the same CDR3. The chain is built from TRBV7-9 and TRBJ2-7; 7 bases match TRBD1. The CDR3 runs to 14 residues. Germline-derived CDR1 and CDR2 are SEHNR and FQNEAQ (reference sequence). The CDR3 DNA is TGCGCCAGCAGCTTAGGCGGACAGGCGGACGAGCAGTACTTC. This sequence encodes CASSLGGQADEQYF.

The chain employs TRBV4-2 and TRBJ2-7, with a weak D call TRBD2 (6 bases). This CDR3 region has 13 residues. V dropped 4 bases and J dropped 3 bases, with 10 bases sitting between them. Germline-derived CDR1 and CDR2 are LGHNA and YNFKEQ. The CDR3, as DNA: TGTGCCAGCAGCCTTGTGGGGGGCTACGAGCAGTACTTC. Amino acids: CASSLVGGYEQYF.

The chain couples TRBV7-2 to TRBJ2-1; 9 bases fit TRBD2. Trimming at V came to 7 bases and at J to 0 bases, leaving 16 bases not matched to a gene. Per germline, CDR1 SGHTA and CDR2 FQGNSA. The CDR3 covers 19 residues. CDR3 in amino acids: CASIGGGSGRLSSYNEQFF. Written as DNA, the CDR3 is TGTGCCAGCATCGGTGGGGGCAGCGGGAGGCTGAGCTCCTACAATGAGCAGTTCTTC.

The genes are TRBV5-4 and TRBJ2-2; D is undetermined. V lost 4 bases to trimming and J lost 5 bases, with 9 bases between them. The CDR3 is 13 amino acids. Germline V lookup: CDR1 SGHNT, CDR2 YYREEE (reference sequence). The CDR3 region is CASSSARTGELFF. The CDR3 nucleotides are TGTGCCAGCAGCAGCGCTCGGACCGGGGAGCTGTTTTTT.

This clone was counted ten times or more. The chain has TRBV6-5 and TRBJ2-7; the D gene is possibly TRBD1 (5 bases). The CDR3 loop spans 14 amino acids. V lost 5 bases and J 5 bases, leaving 16 bases between the germline ends. Germline V CDR1 and CDR2: MNHEY, SVGAGI. The CDR3 DNA follows: TGTGCCAGCAGTGACCGGTGGGGCAGCGACGAGCAGTACTTC. This gives the protein CASSDRWGSDEQYF.

V usage is TRBV5-1 and J usage is TRBJ2-1; 10 positions match TRBD2. The CDR3 has 15 amino acids. Germline V gene lookup returns CDR1 SGHRS and CDR2 YFSETQ. After removal of 0 bases from V and 6 bases from J, the junction contained 3 bases not matched to a gene. CDR3 sequence (DNA): TGCGCCAGCAGCTTGGAGGTAGCGGGAGGCAATGAGCAGTTCTTC. Residues: CASSLEVAGGNEQFF.

The chain joins TRBV6-6 to TRBJ2-7, with 8 bases that match TRBD1. This CDR3 has 14 residues. Germline CDR1 MNHNY, CDR2 SVGAGI (reference sequence). The trim removed 5 bases at V and 4 bases at J, leaving 7 bases unmatched. Here the CDR3 DNA reads TGTGCCAGCAGTCCGGGACAGGTGTTATACGAGCAGTACTTC. Amino acids: CASSPGQVLYEQYF.

This clone turned up a few times. The rearrangement joins TRBV19 to TRBJ2-2, with TRBD2 as a possible D gene (5 bases). The V gene's germline CDR1 is LNHDA and CDR2 SQIVND (reference sequence). The CDR3 runs to 14 residues. The ends were cut back, 6 bases at V and 4 bases at J, with 12 bases in the middle. The CDR3 sequence: CASSTGVGTGELFF. Here the CDR3 DNA reads TGTGCCAGTAGCACCGGGGTGGGCACCGGGGAGCTGTTTTTT.

This rearrangement joins TRBV7-2 to TRBJ2-2; TRBD2 might be the D (6 bases). CDR1 is SGHTA, CDR2 FQGNSA, per germline. CDR3 length: 16 amino acids. Deletions cut 1 base from V and 5 bases from J, with 14 bases between. For the CDR3, the DNA is TGTGCCAGCAGCTTAGATCTGGCAGGGAGGACCGGGGAGCTGTTTTTT. Protein product: CASSLDLAGRTGELFF.

This clone appeared once. The CDR3 DNA reads as TGCGCCAGCAAAAACTTGAACACTGAAGCTTTCTTT. Its translation: CASKNLNTEAFF. This chain connects TRBV5-1 to TRBJ1-1; unclear D gene. V was shortened by 6 bases and J by 0 bases, with 6 bases between the two germline ends. This CDR3 is 12 amino acids long. CDR1 is SGHRS, CDR2 YFSETQ, per germline.

The chain combines TRBV2 with TRBJ2-3; D perhaps matches TRBD2 (6 bases). There are 12 residues in the CDR3. Trimming cost V 4 bases and J 6 bases, with 8 bases left between them. CDR1 and CDR2 (germline): SNHLY, FYNNEI. CDR3 DNA: TGTGCCAGCAGTGCCCTAGCGGATACGCAGTATTTT. Amino acid sequence: CASSALADTQYF.

The V gene is TRBV5-4, the J gene TRBJ2-7; TRBD2 matches 16 bases. There are 15 residues in the CDR3. Germline CDR1 SGHNT, CDR2 YYREEE (reference sequence). The V segment lost 4 bases and the J segment 5 bases; nucleotides outside the gene matches: 3. The CDR3 spells CASSGGLAGGDEQYF. CDR3 in DNA: TGTGCCAGCAGCGGGGGACTAGCGGGAGGGGACGAGCAGTACTTC.

The rearrangement links TRBV5-1 to TRBJ2-2; possible D gene TRBD2, 6 bases. This CDR3 spans 14 amino acids. Trimming stripped 5 bases from V and 4 bases from J, with 12 bases between. Germline V gene sequence: CDR1 SGHRS, CDR2 YFSETQ. The CDR3 region has the DNA TGCGCCAGCAGGGTCGGTAGCGGCACCGGGGAGCTGTTTTTT. It specifies CASRVGSGTGELFF.